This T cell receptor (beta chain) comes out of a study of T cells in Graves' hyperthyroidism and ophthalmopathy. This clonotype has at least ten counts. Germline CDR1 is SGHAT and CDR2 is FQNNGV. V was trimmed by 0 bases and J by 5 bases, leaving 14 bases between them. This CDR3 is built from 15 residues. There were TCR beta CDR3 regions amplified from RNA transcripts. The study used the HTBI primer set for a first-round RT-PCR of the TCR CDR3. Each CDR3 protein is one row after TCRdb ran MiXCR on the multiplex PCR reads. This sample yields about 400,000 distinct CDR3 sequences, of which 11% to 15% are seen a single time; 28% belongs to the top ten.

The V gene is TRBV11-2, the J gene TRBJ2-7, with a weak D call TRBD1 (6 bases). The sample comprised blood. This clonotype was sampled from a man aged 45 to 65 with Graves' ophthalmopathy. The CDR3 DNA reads TGTGCCAGCAGCTTAGAGGGGGCAGGGTCCCACGAGCAGTACTTC. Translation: CASSLEGAGSHEQYF.